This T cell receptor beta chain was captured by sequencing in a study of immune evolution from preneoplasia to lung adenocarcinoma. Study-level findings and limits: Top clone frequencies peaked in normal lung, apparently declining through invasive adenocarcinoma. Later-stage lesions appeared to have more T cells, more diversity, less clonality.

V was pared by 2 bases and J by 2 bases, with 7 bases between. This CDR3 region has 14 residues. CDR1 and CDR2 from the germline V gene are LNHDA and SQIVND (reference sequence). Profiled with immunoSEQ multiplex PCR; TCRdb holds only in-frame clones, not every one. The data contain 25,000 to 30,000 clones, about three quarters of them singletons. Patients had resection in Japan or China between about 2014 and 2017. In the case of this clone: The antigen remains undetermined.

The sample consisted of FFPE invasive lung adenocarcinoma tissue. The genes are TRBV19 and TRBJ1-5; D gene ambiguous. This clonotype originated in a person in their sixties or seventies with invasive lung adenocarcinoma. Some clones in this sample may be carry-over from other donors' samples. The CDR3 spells CASSIKRGNQPQHF. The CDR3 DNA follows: TGTGCCAGTAGTATAAAGAGGGGCAATCAGCCCCAGCATTTT.